This TCR beta chain comes out of a study of cytomegalovirus exposure and HLA in healthy donors (dated 2017 in TCRdb). For the study in its entirety: According to an earlier analysis of 550 to 700 of the donors, about 179 million T cells yielded 95 million to 140 million unique TCR beta sequences and 250 to 350 Gb of sequence data. Around 320 gigabases of sequencing data and 70 million to 100 million unique TCR sequences were included in an early release covering about 700 HLA-typed donors. Among the roughly 380 genotyped donors, about 83% belonged to the genetic ancestry cluster associated with self-reported Caucasian donors. The study aimed to test whether cataloging public T cell receptors could reveal signatures of past pathogen exposure. Using immunosequencing, the study profiled T cell repertoires from 666 subjects and related those repertoires to cytomegalovirus serostatus. A separate validation cohort of about 110 different subjects was used in addition to the roughly 670-subject first cohort. To predict cytomegalovirus infection status, the study brought together high-throughput TCR immunosequencing, statistical association of individual TCRs with disease status, and machine learning. A later analysis re-analyzed previously published TCR beta repertoires from 550 to 700 donors and added high-resolution HLA genotyping to study TCR occurrence patterns. Rather than using new phenotypic data, the later analysis identified candidate immune exposures from TCR beta sequences and from how often those sequences occurred across donors. An earlier analysis of some 600 of the donors applied high-throughput TCR beta sequencing to assess whether each TCR beta V gene segment acted as functional or pseudogenic. Donor age, sex, ethnicity and CMV serostatus were compiled together with the repertoire data. Genome-wide SNP genotypes for about 55% of the 666 donors were used in a later genetic analysis, which treated that subset as a discovery cohort. All discovery cohort repertoires had been generated using a single sequencing platform. HLA typing included class I and class II loci at four-digit resolution. Typing coverage varied by locus: about 620-630 donors for A, B, C, DRB1 and DQB1; 500 to 550 for DQA1; approximately 610 for DPA1; 450 to 480 for DPB1. Four to six DR-DQ haplotypes were handled as single units for association and clustering, since linkage in the cohort was strong. Among 300 to 450 genotyped donors of the cohort, an average of approximately 240,000 unique TCR beta nucleotide sequences were sequenced per donor, roughly 18% of them non-productive.

The cohort consisted of 600 or so healthy bone marrow donors. At the time of sampling, all cohort members were nominally healthy, though unrecorded immune exposures were likely present. The donor was CMV seronegative and was included in the group of several hundred seronegative cohort members. Each donor provided a peripheral blood sample, and peripheral blood mononuclear cells were used for TCR beta sequencing. Genomic DNA was extracted from the blood cell samples with the Qiagen DNeasy Blood Extraction Kit. Here is what the overall study found, with its caveats: A later analysis found that most CMV-associated TCR beta chains appeared HLA-restricted, with HLA associations seemingly driven largely by CMV exposure. In vitro tests confirmed that a few of the cytomegalovirus-associated TCR beta chains recognize cytomegalovirus antigens. It was suggested by the authors that the approach could potentially be generalized to other disease states and immunological phenotypes. A later analysis associated roughly 17,000 TCR beta sequences with specific HLA alleles at a false discovery rate of 0.05. Cytomegalovirus status was reported to be diagnosed by the classifier with high specificity and sensitivity in both the original and validation cohorts. Compared with equally common non-associated chains, HLA-associated TCR beta chains in a later analysis were more clonally expanded and had lower generation probabilities. Immune exposure information for the cohort was limited to CMV serostatus. A cluster of highly shared sequence variants was judged likely to be a technical artifact of the sequencing pipeline. A further reported finding was that TCR beta sequences accurately predicted the HLA-A and HLA-B alleles for most subjects in the first cohort. When HLA alleles, especially DR and DQ, strongly co-occurred, attributing TCR associations to individual alleles was difficult. Most TCR sequences were observed very rarely across donors, whereas some public TCRs were present in many individuals. A later genetic analysis reported fewer N-insertions in productive TCRs among donors in an Asian-associated ancestry cluster than the roughly 690-donor mean. Because the 87-base-pair reads could not distinguish some IMGT-functional V segments, including TRBV6-2 and TRBV6-3, those segments were excluded. An earlier analysis of several hundred of the donors showed that most TCR beta V segments appeared in productive rearrangements either about 90% or about 30% of the time, which broadly matched IMGT annotations. In a later genetic analysis, a missense DCLRE1C variant was associated with V-gene and J-gene trimming of TCR beta chains, and the association was replicated in an independent cohort. The earlier analysis of some 560 of the donors excluded roughly 17 rarely observed V segments, including chromosome 9 orphons, because counts were too low. In a later analysis, the rate of TCR association differed among HLA loci, with DRB1 alleles having the most associated TCRs and HLA-C alleles having the fewest. Correlated functional status among segregating V segments might reflect linkage disequilibrium, but an unknown experimental factor could not be ruled out. The study listed 150 to 200 TCR beta chains as associated with cytomegalovirus. Presence/absence analyses assumed roughly uniform sequencing depth across donors, an assumption that may not hold. A later analysis reported that several top co-occurrence clusters appeared linked to parvovirus B19, influenza, CMV and Epstein-Barr virus. Only TCR beta chains were sequenced in this cohort, and the absence of alpha or paired-chain data limited detectable features. Because HLA typing was missing for some donors at each locus, association tests included only the typed subset.

To prepare the library, the immunoSEQ multiplex PCR assay was applied. For the multiplex PCR, a mixture combining 60 forward primers for TCR Vbeta segments and 13 reverse primers for TCR Jbeta segments was used. A multiplex PCR assay on genomic DNA amplified the CDR3 region of rearranged TCR beta genes. On the Illumina HiSeq System, the amplified TCR beta libraries were sequenced as 87-base-pair reads. From the authors' description of their analysis: In a later analysis, tens of millions of unique TCR beta chains were counted across the roughly 610 repertoires, and approximately 11 million of these chains were shared by at least two donors. To remove PCR and sequencing errors, raw reads were error-corrected and collapsed into unique sequences using a nearest-neighbor algorithm that merged closely related sequences. Alignment of CDR3 sequences to IMGT reference sequences was used to assign V, D and J gene segments. For a sequence to be retained, at least a six-nucleotide match to both a V gene segment and a J gene segment was required. Rearrangements were classified as productive when the CDR3 lacked stop codons and remained in frame with V and J, and all other rearrangements were classified as non-productive. CDR3 was defined according to IMGT convention as the region running from the second conserved V-encoded cysteine to the conserved J-encoded phenylalanine. In an earlier analysis of around 570 of the donors, sequences lacking an unambiguous match to a single V gene segment were excluded. An earlier analysis of a few hundred of the donors called V segments functional above 56.7% productive rearrangements and segregating when the between-donor standard deviation exceeded 5%. A statistical classification framework was built to diagnose cytomegalovirus status from the catalog of TCR beta chain sequences. V and J gene assignment, in a later analysis, came from comparing TCR nucleotide sequences with IMGT/GENE-DB human TR gene sequences. The TCRdist pipeline was used in a later analysis to assign CDR3 sequences and most-parsimonious VDJ recombination scenarios. In a later analysis, each TCR beta chain was defined by its CDR3 amino acid sequence together with its V-gene family, and reads without a unique V-gene family were excluded. To address suspected cross-contamination and a sequencing artifact, a later analysis removed some 620 highly shared, low-generation-probability nucleotide sequences. For each public chain, a later analysis derived a clonal expansion index from normalized ranks of inferred template counts within each repertoire. A later analysis computed generation probabilities with a VDJ recombination model fitted to out-of-frame rearrangements, and checked the results against IGoR. A later analysis scored TCR-TCR, TCR-HLA and TCR-CMV co-occurrence with hypergeometric tests, applying a repertoire-size bias correction to TCR pairs. A later analysis estimated false discovery rates by permuting HLA or CMV assignments 20 times. A later analysis grouped co-occurring TCRs with DBSCAN, adding TCRdist sequence similarity when clustering within HLA-allele-positive subsets. For co-occurrence clustering, repertoires with fewer than 30,000 or more than 120,000 public chains were excluded, along with about five repertoires with anomalous nucleotide sharing. This is the immuneACCESS table as TCRdb keeps it, with only in-frame sequences that have V and J called. A part of the clones is gone; compared with another copy, unresolved V genes explain less than half, and the rest is unexplained. That table supplies the V and J calls and clone size; D and trimming were determined from the DNA. A total of some 150,000 clones appear in this sample, roughly 80% of them only once. Less than 2% of the sample belongs to the ten largest clones.

To note about this clone: The antigen it binds to is not known. Within one base of it there is no much larger clone, and no base qualities were kept.

CDR1 and CDR2, per the germline V gene (reference sequence), are SGHNT and YYREEE. The CDR3 has 12 amino acids, counting the end cysteine and phenylalanine. The CDR3 DNA has 36 bases and is translated from base 1. The junction carries 6 bases between V and J, which are trimmed by 2 bases and 3 bases respectively. Sequencing was carried out using PBMCs. The sequence is built from TRBV5-4 and TRBJ2-7, with TRBD2 perhaps the D gene, on 6 matching bases. The source is a man in his forties in good health and CMV-seronegative. Here is the DNA: TGTGCCAGCAGCTTCGGGGGCTACGAGCAGTACTTC. Translation gives CASSFGGYEQYF.